This TCR beta chain came from a study of T-cell memory formation after mild COVID-19. CDR3 length equals 15 residues. CDR1 and CDR2 from the germline V gene are SGHRS and YFSETQ. V gave up 4 bases and J gave up 7 bases, with 18 bases separating them. Details on this clonotype: The antigen remains undetermined.

MiXCR, applied by TCRdb to the 5' RACE reads, yields one record per CDR3 protein. This table holds about 140,000 distinct CDR3 sequences, about a fifth found once. Study results and caveats: Those CD4+ clones that contracted were mainly in CM and EM (CD8+ ones in EMRA).

This TCR was recovered from an adult woman who had mild COVID-19 (a few samples of this study predate the infection). Cell type and time point are not known. The rearrangement uses TRBV5-1 and TRBJ2-1; either TRBD1 or TRBD2 may fit D (5 bases each). Sequencing used PBMCs or a T cell subset sorted from them (not recorded which). Written as DNA, the CDR3 is TGCGCCAGCAGCGGAGGACTTTCCCCAGGGAATGAGCAGTTCTTC. Translating it yields CASSGGLSPGNEQFF.